The 20 T cell receptor beta chains below were found in one sample sequenced in a study of shared clonotypes between healthy human individuals. The data were produced by immunoSEQ multiplex PCR, yet TCRdb's version contains in-frame clones alone and is incomplete. Of about 590,000 clones listed, around 95% are singletons. Naive CD8 cells were CD45RO-negative, positively selected for CCR7, excluding terminally differentiated effector memory CD45RA+ cells. Specimen: naive CD8+ T cells sorted from blood. The receptors were sampled from a woman in her thirties in good health.

The chain is built from TRBV2 and TRBJ2-4; D is perhaps TRBD2 (6 bases). The CDR3 is made up of 13 amino acids. From germline, CDR1 is SNHLY and CDR2 FYNNEI. V lost 6 bases and J 6 bases, leaving 12 bases between the germline ends. CDR3 in amino acids: CASRGGERNIQYF. The CDR3 bases are TGTGCCAGCAGAGGAGGGGAGAGAAACATTCAGTACTTC.

J is TRBJ1-1 and V is TRBV11-2, with a possible D match to TRBD1 (5 bases). Germline loops: CDR1 SGHAT, CDR2 FQNNGV. Trimming shortened V by 5 bases and J by 7 bases, and 23 bases separated the two germline ends. This CDR3 has 16 residues. The CDR3 reads CASSRNTGTKYVEAFF. Here the CDR3 DNA reads TGTGCCAGCAGCCGTAATACCGGGACCAAGTATGTTGAAGCTTTCTTT.

V is TRBV14 and J is TRBJ1-1; 7 nucleotides line up with TRBD1. The CDR3 contains 15 residues. Germline V gene sequence: CDR1 SGHDN, CDR2 FVKESK. V lost 3 bases and J lost 1; bases outside the gene matches: 5. The CDR3 is CASSHGDSRNTEAFF. DNA for the CDR3: TGTGCCAGCAGCCATGGGGACAGCCGGAACACTGAAGCTTTCTTT.

The J gene is TRBJ2-1, the V gene TRBV27; D unclear. V lost 2 bases, J lost 4 bases, and 12 bases lay in between. The CDR3 runs 15 residues. Germline CDR1 MNHEY, CDR2 SMNVEV (reference sequence). The DNA for the CDR3 is TGTGCCAGCAGTTTAGGCTCTAGAGGTTACAATGAGCAGTTCTTC. Translating gives CASSLGSRGYNEQFF.

This clone occurred once. This chain links TRBV5-1 with TRBJ2-1; 15 bases match TRBD2. Germline CDR1 SGHRS, CDR2 YFSETQ. This CDR3 contains 22 residues. The V and J ends lost 4 bases and 0 bases, in that order; junction bases with no gene match: 17. This CDR3 reads CASSPPDWGTSGRFSSYNEQFF. The CDR3 region has the DNA TGCGCCAGCAGCCCACCTGACTGGGGGACTAGCGGGAGGTTCAGCTCCTACAATGAGCAGTTCTTC. The full variable domain, completed using reference TRBV5-1 and TRBJ2-1, is KAGVTQTPRYLIKTRGQQVTLSCSPISGHRSVSWYQQTPGQGLQFLFEYFSETQRNKGNFPGRFSGRQFSNSRSEMNVSTLELGDSALYLCASSPPDWGTSGRFSSYNEQFFGPGTRLTVL.

The rearrangement joins TRBV6-5 to TRBJ2-1; D gene unclear. The CDR3 is 13 residues long. Trimming took off 0 bases at V and 4 bases at J, with 4 bases between the two ends. The germline V gene encodes CDR1 MNHEY and CDR2 SVGAGI. CDR3 region: CASSYSEYNEQFF. CDR3 nucleotides: TGTGCCAGCAGTTACTCTGAGTACAATGAGCAGTTCTTC.

The rearrangement uses TRBV28 and TRBJ2-7; D perhaps matches TRBD2 (6 bases). The CDR3 is 14 amino acids. V lost 8 bases, J lost 4 bases, and 18 bases lay in between. Per the germline V gene, CDR1 is MDHEN and CDR2 is SYDVKM. The CDR3 DNA reads TGTGCCAGCGGCGGGGCAGGAGGAACTTACGAGCAGTACTTC. Protein sequence: CASGGAGGTYEQYF.

This sequence joins TRBV11-2 and TRBJ2-2; TRBD1 agrees at 12 bases. The CDR3 totals 17 residues. In germline, CDR1 is SGHAT, CDR2 FQNNGV. The V segment lost 5 bases and the J segment 3 bases; nucleotides outside the gene matches: 7. CDR3 DNA sequence: TGTGCCAGCAGCCTATGGGGACAGGGGGCCGACACCGGGGAGCTGTTTTTT. Its translation: CASSLWGQGADTGELFF.

On this clone itself: Different DNA sequences within this sample yield the same CDR3. The chain couples TRBV5-1 to TRBJ2-7; D ambiguous. V lost 0 bases, J lost 6 bases, and 7 bases lay in between. Germline assignment: CDR1 SGHRS and CDR2 YFSETQ. The CDR3 has 12 amino acids. Written as DNA, the CDR3 is TGCGCCAGCAGCTTGGATAGGGTCGAGCAGTACTTC. It specifies CASSLDRVEQYF.

The V call is TRBV28, the J call TRBJ1-4, with D maybe TRBD1 (6 bases). The germline V gene has CDR1 MDHEN and CDR2 SYDVKM. V was cut by 6 bases and J by 7 bases, with 12 bases left in between. This CDR3 has 13 amino acids. The CDR3 DNA reads TGTGCCAGCAGCGAAAGGGGGGGTGAAAAACTGTTTTTT. It is translated as CASSERGGEKLFF.

The chain combines TRBV5-4 with TRBJ2-2; D gene ambiguous. V shed 6 bases and J shed 0 bases, with 9 bases lying between them. Germline lookup yields CDR1 SGHNT and CDR2 YYREEE (reference sequence). This CDR3 is built from 14 residues. The chain's CDR3 is CASTLGTNTGELFF. In nucleotides, the CDR3 is TGTGCCAGCACCCTTGGGACGAACACCGGGGAGCTGTTTTTT.

The chain couples TRBV29-1 to TRBJ2-7; tentative D call: TRBD2 (6 bases). Deletions cut 4 bases from V and 0 bases from J, with 10 bases between. This CDR3 has 13 residues. In germline, CDR1 is SQVTM, CDR2 ANQGSEA. This CDR3 is CSVGAGSSYEQYF. The CDR3 coding sequence is TGCAGCGTTGGGGCGGGGAGCTCCTACGAGCAGTACTTC.

V gene TRBV11-2 combines with J gene TRBJ2-7; D is unresolved. This CDR3 contains 13 residues. CDR1 and CDR2 (germline): SGHAT, FQNNGV. The V gene lost 4 bases and the J gene lost 5 bases, with 12 bases spanning the gap. For the CDR3, the DNA is TGTGCCAGCAGCTCAACGGTATTCAACGAGCAGTACTTC. This gives the protein CASSSTVFNEQYF.

The count of this clone is one. The V and J genes are TRBV27 and TRBJ2-5; D is possibly TRBD1 (6 bases). CDR3 length: 14 residues. Germline loops: CDR1 MNHEY, CDR2 SMNVEV (reference sequence). V was shortened by 2 bases and J by 4 bases, with 11 bases between the two germline ends. Here the CDR3 reads CASSLIQGAETQYF. For the CDR3, the DNA is TGTGCCAGCAGTTTAATACAGGGTGCAGAGACCCAGTACTTC.

This chain uses TRBV28 with TRBJ2-1; 7 bases map to TRBD2. The V segment lost 3 bases and the J segment 0 bases; nucleotides outside the gene matches: 2. The CDR3 length is 15 residues. Germline V lookup: CDR1 MDHEN, CDR2 SYDVKM. CDR3 nucleotides: TGTGCCAGCAGTTTGGGGGGGAACTCCTACAATGAGCAGTTCTTC. It encodes CASSLGGNSYNEQFF. Supplemented by reference TRBV28 and TRBJ2-1, the full variable domain reads DVKVTQSSRYLVKRTGEKVFLECVQDMDHENMFWYRQDPGLGLRLIYFSYDVKMKEKGDIPEGYSVSREKKERFSLILESASTNQTSMYLCASSLGGNSYNEQFFGPGTRLTVL.

This chain connects TRBV4-1 to TRBJ2-1; 13 nucleotides agree with TRBD2. J lost 8 bases, V lost 3 bases, and 4 bases had no gene match. Germline lookup yields CDR1 MGHRA and CDR2 YSYEKL. This CDR3 has 15 amino acids. The CDR3 spells CASSHLGLAGDEQFF. As DNA, the CDR3 is TGCGCCAGCAGCCACCTCGGACTAGCGGGAGATGAGCAGTTCTTC.

The chain links TRBV10-2 to TRBJ1-5, with TRBD1 as a possible D gene (5 bases). Germline V CDR1 and CDR2: WSHSY, SAAADI. The V end was cut by 6 bases, the J end by 3 bases, with 21 bases between. The length of the CDR3 is 17 residues. The CDR3 sequence is CASRGTFGLGPNQPQHF. CDR3 DNA: TGCGCCAGCAGAGGGACCTTCGGGCTGGGCCCCAATCAGCCCCAGCATTTT.

The rearrangement uses TRBV27 and TRBJ2-5; D gene ambiguous. The DNA end is a closer match to TRBJ2-7, so the J assignment may be wrong. CDR1 is MNHEY and CDR2 is SMNVEV in the germline V gene (reference sequence). This CDR3 region has 13 residues. Written as DNA, the CDR3 is TGTGCCAGCAGTTTCGACATCACCTACGAGCAGTACTTC. Encoded protein: CASSFDITYEQYF.

This clone was detected only once. The genes are TRBV28 and TRBJ1-1, with a tentative D call TRBD1 (6 bases). The CDR3 is made up of 13 amino acids. Germline CDR1 reads MDHEN; CDR2 reads SYDVKM. V was pared by 5 bases and J by 10 bases, with 17 bases between. CDR3 amino acids: CASSPNGGRGAFF. The DNA of the CDR3 is TGTGCCAGCAGTCCGAACGGGGGCAGGGGAGCTTTCTTT.

V usage is TRBV21-1 and J usage is TRBJ2-1; TRBD1 was called by the table and not checked on the DNA. TRBV21-1 is a known pseudogene. The CDR3 spans 16 residues. The CDR3, as DNA: TGTGCCAGCAGCAAAAGGGGTCATGAAGGCCGGAATGAGCAGTTCTTC. Amino acid sequence: CASSKRGHEGRNEQFF.